This T cell receptor beta chain was retrieved from a study of T cell repertoires in cytomegalovirus infection. Germline V CDR1 and CDR2: MNHEY, SMNVEV (reference sequence). The CDR3 has 13 amino acids. Trimming left V 6 bases short and J 7 bases short, with 15 bases between. TCRdb recomputed calls from the reads with MiXCR, one row per CDR3 protein. The sample lists about 130,000 distinct CDR3 sequences; approximately 30% were seen once. A note on this clonotype: What it binds is unknown.

This chain uses TRBV27 with TRBJ1-2, with D maybe TRBD1 (6 bases). The receptor comes from a human donor in good health (CMV status not recorded). Some clones in this sample may be carry-over from other donors' samples. This specimen was CD8+ T cells from cultured PBMCs, taken from culture after CMV antigen stimulation. The CDR3 DNA sequence: TGTGCCAGCAGCCTATCAGGGACAACTGGCTACACCTTC. This gives the protein CASSLSGTTGYTF.